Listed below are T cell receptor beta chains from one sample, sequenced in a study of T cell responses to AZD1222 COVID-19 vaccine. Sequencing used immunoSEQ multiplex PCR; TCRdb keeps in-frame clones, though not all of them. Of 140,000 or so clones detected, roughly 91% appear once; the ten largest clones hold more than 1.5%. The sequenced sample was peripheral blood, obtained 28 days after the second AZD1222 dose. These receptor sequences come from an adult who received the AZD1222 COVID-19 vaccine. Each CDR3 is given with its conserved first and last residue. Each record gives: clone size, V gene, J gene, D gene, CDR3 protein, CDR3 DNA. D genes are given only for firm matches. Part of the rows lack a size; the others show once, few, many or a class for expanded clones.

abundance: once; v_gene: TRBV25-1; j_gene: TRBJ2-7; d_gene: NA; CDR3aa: CASSALGGLDEQYF; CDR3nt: TGTGCCAGCAGTGCCCTTGGGGGATTGGACGAGCAGTACTTC
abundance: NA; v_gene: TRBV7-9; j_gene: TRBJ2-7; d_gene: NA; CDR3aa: CASSLGGWQGNEQYF; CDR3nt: TGTGCCAGCAGCTTAGGGGGTTGGCAGGGTAACGAGCAGTACTTC
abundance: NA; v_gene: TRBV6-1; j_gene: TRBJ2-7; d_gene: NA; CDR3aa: CASALESLSSYEQYF; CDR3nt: TGTGCCAGCGCTCTTGAGTCCCTGAGCTCCTACGAGCAGTACTTC
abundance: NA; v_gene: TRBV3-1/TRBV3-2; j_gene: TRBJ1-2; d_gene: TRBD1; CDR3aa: CASSLLDRVSDYGYTF; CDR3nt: TGTGCCAGCAGCCTACTCGACAGGGTTTCTGACTATGGCTACACCTTC
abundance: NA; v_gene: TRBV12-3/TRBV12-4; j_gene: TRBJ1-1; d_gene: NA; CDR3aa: CASRLGEGTEAFF; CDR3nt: TGTGCCAGCAGACTGGGGGAGGGCACTGAAGCTTTCTTT
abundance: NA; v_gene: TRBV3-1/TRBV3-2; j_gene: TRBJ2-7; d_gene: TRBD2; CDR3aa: CASSQVLAGTYEQYF; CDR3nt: TGTGCCAGCAGCCAAGTCCTAGCGGGAACCTACGAGCAGTACTTC
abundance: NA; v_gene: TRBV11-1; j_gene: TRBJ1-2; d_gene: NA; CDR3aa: CASSRGAGRSGYTF; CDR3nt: TGTGCCAGCAGCCGCGGAGCCGGGCGGAGTGGCTACACCTTC
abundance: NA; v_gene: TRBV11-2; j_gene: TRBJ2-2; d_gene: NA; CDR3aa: CASRSGELFF; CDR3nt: TGTGCCAGCAGATCTGGGGAGCTGTTTTTT
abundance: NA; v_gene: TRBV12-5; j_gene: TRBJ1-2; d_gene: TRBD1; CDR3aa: CASGLPRTGAGYGYTF; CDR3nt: TGTGCTAGTGGTTTGCCGCGGACAGGGGCGGGCTATGGCTACACCTTC
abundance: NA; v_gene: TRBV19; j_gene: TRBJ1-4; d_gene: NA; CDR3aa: CASSGLATNEKLFF; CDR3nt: TGTGCCAGTAGTGGGCTTGCAACTAATGAAAAACTGTTTTTT
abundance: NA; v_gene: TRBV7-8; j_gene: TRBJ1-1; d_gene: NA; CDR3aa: CASTPGRAPLNTEAFF; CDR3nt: TGTGCCAGCACGCCAGGAAGGGCGCCCTTGAACACTGAAGCTTTCTTT
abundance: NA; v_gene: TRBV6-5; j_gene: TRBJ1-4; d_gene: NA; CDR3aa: CASSYRGGEKLFF; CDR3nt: TGTGCCAGCAGTTACAGGGGAGGGGAAAAACTGTTTTTT
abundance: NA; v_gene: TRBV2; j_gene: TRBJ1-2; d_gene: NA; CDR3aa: CASRGSSVGSWGYTF; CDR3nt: TGTGCCAGCAGAGGATCAAGCGTAGGGTCCTGGGGCTACACCTTC
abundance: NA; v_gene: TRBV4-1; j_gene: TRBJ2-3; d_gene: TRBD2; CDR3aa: CASSAGGLAGAYTDTQYF; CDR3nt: TGCGCCAGCAGTGCGGGTGGACTAGCGGGGGCCTACACAGATACGCAGTATTTT
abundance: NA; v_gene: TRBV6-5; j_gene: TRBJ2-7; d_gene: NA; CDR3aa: CASKTSYEQYF; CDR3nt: TGTGCCAGCAAGACTTCCTACGAGCAGTACTTC
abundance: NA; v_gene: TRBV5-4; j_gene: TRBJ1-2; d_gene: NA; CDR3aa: CASSAGGEGYTF; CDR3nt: TGTGCCAGCAGCGCGGGAGGCGAAGGCTACACCTTC
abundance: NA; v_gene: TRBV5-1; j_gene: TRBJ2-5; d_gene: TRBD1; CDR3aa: CASSFDRGWETQYF; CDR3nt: TGCGCCAGCAGCTTCGACAGGGGATGGGAGACCCAGTACTTC
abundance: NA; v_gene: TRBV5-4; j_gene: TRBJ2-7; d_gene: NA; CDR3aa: CASSKGSNYEQYF; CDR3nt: TGTGCCAGCAGCAAGGGGTCCAACTACGAGCAGTACTTC
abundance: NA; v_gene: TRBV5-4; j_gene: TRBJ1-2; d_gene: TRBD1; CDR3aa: CASSLALQGSYGYTF; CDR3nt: TGTGCCAGCAGCTTGGCGCTACAGGGGTCCTATGGCTACACCTTC
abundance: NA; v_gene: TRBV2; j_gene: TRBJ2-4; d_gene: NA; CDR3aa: CASSTGIQNIQYF; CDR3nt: TGTGCCAGCAGTACCGGGATTCAAAACATTCAGTACTTC
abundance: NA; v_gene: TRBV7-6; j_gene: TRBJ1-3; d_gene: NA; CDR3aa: CASSTRTDNYGNTIYF; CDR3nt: TGTGCCAGCAGCACCCGGACAGATAACTACGGAAACACCATATATTTT
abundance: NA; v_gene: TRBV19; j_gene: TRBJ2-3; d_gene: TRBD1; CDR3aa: CASTIRGRQDTQYF; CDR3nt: TGTGCCAGTACCATAAGGGGGCGGCAAGATACGCAGTATTTT
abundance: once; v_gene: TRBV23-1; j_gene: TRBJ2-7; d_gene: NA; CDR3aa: CASSQSSRGPTYEQYF; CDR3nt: TGCGCCAGCAGTCAATCAAGCAGGGGACCCACCTACGAGCAGTACTTC
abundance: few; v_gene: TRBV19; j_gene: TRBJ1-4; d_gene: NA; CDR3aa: CASRPRGNNEKLFF; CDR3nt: TGTGCCAGTAGACCCCGGGGAAACAATGAAAAACTGTTTTTT
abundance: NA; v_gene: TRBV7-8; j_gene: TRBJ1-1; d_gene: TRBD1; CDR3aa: CASSSTGANTEAFF; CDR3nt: TGTGCCAGCAGCTCAACAGGGGCAAACACTGAAGCTTTCTTT
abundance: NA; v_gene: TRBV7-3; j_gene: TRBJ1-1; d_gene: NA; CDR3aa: CASSLGPLNTEAFF; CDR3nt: TGTGCCAGCAGCTTAGGCCCCCTGAACACTGAAGCTTTCTTT
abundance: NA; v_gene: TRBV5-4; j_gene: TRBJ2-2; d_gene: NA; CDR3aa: CASSLARVNANTGELFF; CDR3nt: TGTGCCAGCAGCTTGGCCCGGGTGAACGCGAACACCGGGGAGCTGTTTTTT
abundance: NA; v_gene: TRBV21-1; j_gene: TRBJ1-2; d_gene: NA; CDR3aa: CASSNESYGYTF; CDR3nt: TGTGCCAGCAGCAATGAGAGTTATGGCTACACCTTC
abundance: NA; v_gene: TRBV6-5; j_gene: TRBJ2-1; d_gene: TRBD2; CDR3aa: CASSYSPSGREREQFF; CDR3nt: TGTGCCAGCAGTTACTCGCCTAGCGGGAGGGAACGGGAGCAGTTCTTC
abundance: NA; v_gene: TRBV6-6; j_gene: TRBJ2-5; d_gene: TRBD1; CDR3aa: CASSYDRVGSETQYF; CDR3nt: TGTGCCAGCAGTTACGACAGGGTTGGATCAGAGACCCAGTACTTC
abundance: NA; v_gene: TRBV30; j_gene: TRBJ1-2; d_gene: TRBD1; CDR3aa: CAWSFNRGPHYGYTF; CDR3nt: TGTGCCTGGAGCTTTAACAGGGGCCCACACTATGGCTACACCTTC
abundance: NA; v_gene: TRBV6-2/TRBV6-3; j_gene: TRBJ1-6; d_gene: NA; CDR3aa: CASSYLEGSSPLHF; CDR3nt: TGTGCCAGCAGTTACCTAGAAGGGAGCTCACCCCTCCACTTT
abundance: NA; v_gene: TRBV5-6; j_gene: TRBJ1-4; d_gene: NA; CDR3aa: CASSLAAYNNEKLFF; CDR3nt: TGTGCCAGCAGCTTGGCGGCTTACAATAATGAAAAACTGTTTTTT
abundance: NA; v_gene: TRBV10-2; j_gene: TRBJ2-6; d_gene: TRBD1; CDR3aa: CASSTGGRGLSGANVLTF; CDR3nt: TGCGCCAGCAGTACAGGGGGAAGGGGCCTCTCTGGGGCCAACGTCCTGACTTTC
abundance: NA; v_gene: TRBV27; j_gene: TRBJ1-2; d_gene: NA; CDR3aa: CASSKKGPERYTF; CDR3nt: TGTGCCAGCAGTAAGAAGGGTCCCGAACGCTACACCTTC
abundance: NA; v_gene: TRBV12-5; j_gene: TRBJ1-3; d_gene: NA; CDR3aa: CASGLVRGGASGNTIYF; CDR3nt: TGTGCTAGTGGTTTGGTACGAGGGGGGGCCTCTGGAAACACCATATATTTT
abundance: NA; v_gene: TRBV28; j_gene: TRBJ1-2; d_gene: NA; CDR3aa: CASKSALGYTF; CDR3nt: TGTGCCAGCAAGTCCGCACTGGGCTACACCTTC
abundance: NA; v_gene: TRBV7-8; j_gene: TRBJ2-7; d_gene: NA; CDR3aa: CASSLERLNYEQYF; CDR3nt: TGTGCCAGCAGCTTAGAGAGGTTGAACTACGAGCAGTACTTC
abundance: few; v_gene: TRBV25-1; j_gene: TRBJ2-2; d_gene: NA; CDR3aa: CASSYRQGGLFF; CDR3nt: TGTGCCAGCAGTTATCGGCAGGGCGGGCTGTTTTTT
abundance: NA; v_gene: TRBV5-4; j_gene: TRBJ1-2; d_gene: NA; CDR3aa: CASSLDPSQGLNYGYTF; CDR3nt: TGTGCCAGCAGCTTGGACCCCTCCCAGGGCCTTAACTATGGCTACACCTTC
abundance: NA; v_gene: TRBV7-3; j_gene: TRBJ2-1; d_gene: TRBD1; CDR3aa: CASSLGDRGSYNEQFF; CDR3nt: TGTGCCAGCAGCTTAGGGGACAGGGGGTCCTACAATGAGCAGTTCTTC